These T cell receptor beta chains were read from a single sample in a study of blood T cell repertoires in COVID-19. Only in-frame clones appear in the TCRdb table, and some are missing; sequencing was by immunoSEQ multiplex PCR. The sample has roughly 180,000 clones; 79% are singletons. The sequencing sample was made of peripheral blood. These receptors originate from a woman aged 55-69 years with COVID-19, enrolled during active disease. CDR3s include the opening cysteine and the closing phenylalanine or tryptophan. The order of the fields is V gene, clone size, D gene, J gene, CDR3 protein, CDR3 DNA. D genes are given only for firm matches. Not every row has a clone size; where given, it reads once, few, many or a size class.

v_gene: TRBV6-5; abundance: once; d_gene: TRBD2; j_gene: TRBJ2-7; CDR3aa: CASSPSSGGYEQYF; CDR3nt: TGTGCCAGCAGTCCCAGCTCGGGAGGGTACGAGCAGTACTTC
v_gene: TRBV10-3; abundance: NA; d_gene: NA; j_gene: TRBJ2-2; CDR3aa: CAISGSGGAGTGELFF; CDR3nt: TGTGCCATCAGTGGTTCTGGGGGCGCAGGTACCGGGGAGCTGTTTTTT
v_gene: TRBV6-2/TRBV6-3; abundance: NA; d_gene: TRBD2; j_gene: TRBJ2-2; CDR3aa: CASSYHSPSGRDGELFF; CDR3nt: TGTGCCAGCAGTTACCACTCACCTAGCGGGAGAGACGGGGAGCTGTTTTTT
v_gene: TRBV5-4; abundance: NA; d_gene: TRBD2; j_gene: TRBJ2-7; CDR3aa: CASSLAPAGALYEQYF; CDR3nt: TGTGCCAGCAGCTTGGCCCCCGCGGGAGCCCTCTACGAGCAGTACTTC
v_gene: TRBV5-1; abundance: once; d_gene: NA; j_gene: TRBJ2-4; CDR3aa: CASSPRQGSIQYF; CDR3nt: TGCGCCAGCAGCCCTCGGCAGGGGAGCATTCAGTACTTC
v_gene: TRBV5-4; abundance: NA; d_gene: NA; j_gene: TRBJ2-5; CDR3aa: CASSFPSGETQYF; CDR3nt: TGTGCCAGCAGCTTCCCTTCAGGAGAGACCCAGTACTTC
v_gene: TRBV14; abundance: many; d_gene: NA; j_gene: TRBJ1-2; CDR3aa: CASSPLGGNYGYTF; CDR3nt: TGTGCCAGCAGCCCCCTCGGAGGGAACTATGGCTACACCTTC
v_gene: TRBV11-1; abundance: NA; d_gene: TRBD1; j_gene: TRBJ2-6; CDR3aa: CASGGQGNSGANVLTF; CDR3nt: TGTGCCAGCGGTGGACAGGGGAACTCTGGGGCCAACGTCCTGACTTTC
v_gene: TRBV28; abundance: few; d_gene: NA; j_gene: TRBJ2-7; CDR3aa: CASHMAARSYEQYF; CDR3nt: TGTGCCAGCCACATGGCGGCCCGCTCCTACGAGCAGTACTTC
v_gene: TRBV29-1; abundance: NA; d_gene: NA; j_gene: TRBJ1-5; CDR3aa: CSVVVGDDQPQHF; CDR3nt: TGCAGCGTTGTGGTAGGGGATGATCAGCCCCAGCATTTT